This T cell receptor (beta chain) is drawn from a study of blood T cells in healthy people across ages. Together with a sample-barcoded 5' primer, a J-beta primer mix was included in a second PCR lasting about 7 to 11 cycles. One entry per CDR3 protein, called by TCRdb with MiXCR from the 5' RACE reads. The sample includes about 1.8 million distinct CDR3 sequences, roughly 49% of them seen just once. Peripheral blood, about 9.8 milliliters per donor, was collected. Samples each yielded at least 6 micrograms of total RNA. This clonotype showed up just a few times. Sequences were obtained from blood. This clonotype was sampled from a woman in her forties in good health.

DNA for the CDR3: TGTGCCAGCAGTGATGACAGACGCCCTTGCTACGAGCAGTACTTC. Protein product: CASSDDRRPCYEQYF. V gene TRBV6-1 combines with J gene TRBJ2-7, with D perhaps matching TRBD1 (5 bases). The length of the CDR3 is 15 residues. Trimming shortened V by 3 bases and J by 3 bases, and 15 bases separated the two germline ends. Looked up from germline, CDR1 is MNHNS and CDR2 is SASEGT.